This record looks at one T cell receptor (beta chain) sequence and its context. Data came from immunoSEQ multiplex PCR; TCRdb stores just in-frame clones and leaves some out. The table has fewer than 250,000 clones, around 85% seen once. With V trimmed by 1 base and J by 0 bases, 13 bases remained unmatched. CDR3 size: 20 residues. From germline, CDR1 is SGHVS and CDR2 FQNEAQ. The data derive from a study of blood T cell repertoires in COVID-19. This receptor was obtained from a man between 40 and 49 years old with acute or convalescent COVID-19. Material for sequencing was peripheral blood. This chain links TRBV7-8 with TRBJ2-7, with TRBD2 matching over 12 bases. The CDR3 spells CASSLESSGLAGSSSYEQYF. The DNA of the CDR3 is TGTGCCAGCAGCTTAGAAAGCTCGGGACTAGCGGGTTCGAGCTCCTACGAGCAGTACTTC.